This T cell receptor beta chain was recorded in a study of PD-L1 blockade in urothelial cancer. The templates were synthetic TCR analogs, and they were spiked into each PCR. Using immunoSEQ multiplex PCR, the repertoire was profiled, and TCRdb retains in-frame clones only, with some absent. The table includes about 51,000 clones, around 88% detected once. Pretreatment and on-treatment blood mononuclear cell samples were taken, totaling between 1 and 8 time points per patient. The sample consisted of PBMCs, taken around atezolizumab (anti-PD-L1) treatment. This clonotype was sampled from a man aged 55-75 years with urothelial cancer.

The CDR3 DNA reads TGCGCCAGCAGCTCCTGGGACACCTCTTTATCCTACGAGCAGTACTTC. Translating it yields CASSSWDTSLSYEQYF. The V and J genes are TRBV5-1 and TRBJ2-7; D is perhaps TRBD1 (6 bases). Germline loops: CDR1 SGHRS, CDR2 YFSETQ. This CDR3 has 16 amino acids. Trimming left V 3 bases short and J 1 base short, with 17 bases between.